Below, 2 T cell receptor beta chains from the same sample are listed, as sequenced in a study of shared clonotypes between healthy human individuals. Clones were read by immunoSEQ multiplex PCR, and TCRdb kept only the in-frame ones, dropping some. The sample gives roughly 2,000,000 clones, roughly 93% of which show up once; under 2% is in the top ten. Terminally differentiated effector memory CD45RA+ cells were excluded by CCR7 positive selection of CD45RO-negative cells. The material sequenced was naive CD8+ T cells from PBMCs. These receptors originate from a man aged 18 to 35 in good health. Some clones in this sample may be carry-over from other donors' samples.

The chain links TRBV28 to TRBJ2-7; 10 bases agree with TRBD1. After removal of 6 bases from V and 0 bases from J, the junction contained 8 bases not matched to a gene. CDR1 is MDHEN and CDR2 is SYDVKM in the germline V gene. This CDR3 is built from 16 residues. The CDR3 reads CASRTNRDRGSYEQYF. The CDR3 DNA follows: TGTGCCAGCAGAACAAACCGGGACAGGGGCTCCTACGAGCAGTACTTC.

The chain links TRBV19 to TRBJ1-1; TRBD1 matches 10 bases. The CDR3 consists of 14 residues. Germline-derived CDR1 and CDR2 are LNHDA and SQIVND (reference sequence). Trimming cost V 6 bases and J 2 bases; bases outside gene matches: 3. The CDR3 DNA reads TGTGCCAGTAGGGACAGGGGGGGCAACACTGAAGCTTTCTTT. Its translation is CASRDRGGNTEAFF.